The 22 T cell receptor beta chains below all came from one sample that was sequenced in a study of vaccination effects on CD4 cells after COVID-19. Antigen-specific CD4+ T cells were expanded (with viral peptide pools) by the ViraFEST assay ahead of sequencing. CD4+ T cells were isolated after 10 days of culture. This person's SARS-CoV-2 infection, confirmed by PCR, occurred between March and December 2020. Sequencing used immunoSEQ multiplex PCR; TCRdb keeps in-frame clones, though not all of them. The sample lists approximately 70,000 clones, around 70% occurring once. No antigens are known for them. The sequencing here drew on CD4+ T cells from PBMCs cultured with HIV peptides, taken before COVID-19 vaccination. Subset: HIV-1 Nef peptide pool negative control/reference culture. The source is a human donor who had a prior SARS-CoV-2 infection.

V usage is TRBV10-3 and J usage is TRBJ2-7; possibly TRBD1 for D (6 bases). The CDR3 is 15 residues long. V shed 4 bases and J shed 2 bases, with 15 bases lying between them. Germline CDR1 and CDR2: ENHRY and SYGVKD. The CDR3 DNA sequence: TGTGCCATCAGTGTCACGGACAGAGATACCTACGAGCAGTACTTC. This sequence encodes CAISVTDRDTYEQYF.

The chain carries TRBV10-3 and TRBJ1-5; the match to TRBD1 covers 7 bases. Germline CDR1 and CDR2: ENHRY and SYGVKD. This CDR3 is 14 amino acids long. V was clipped by 4 bases and J by 4 bases; unmatched bases: 4. The DNA of the CDR3 is TGTGCCATCAGTGCTTCGGGACAGAATCAGCCCCAGCATTTT. Translation: CAISASGQNQPQHF.

The J gene is TRBJ2-3, the V gene TRBV7-2; a possible D gene is TRBD2 (6 bases). The CDR3 runs 15 residues. Between the trimmed V and J ends, which lost 2 bases and 0 bases, there was a span of 9 bases. Germline assignment: CDR1 SGHTA and CDR2 FQGNSA. This CDR3 is CASSLRGISTDTQYF. The CDR3 DNA reads TGTGCCAGCAGCTTACGGGGGATTAGCACAGATACGCAGTATTTT. The full variable domain, with the rest looked up from reference TRBV7-2 and TRBJ2-3, is GAGVSQSPSNKVTEKGKDVELRCDPISGHTALYWYRQSLGQGLEFLIYFQGNSAPDKSGLPSDRFSAERTGGSVSTLTIQRTQQEDSAVYLCASSLRGISTDTQYFGPGTRLTVL.

The chain has TRBV7-8 and TRBJ2-3; D uncertain. Germline V gene lookup returns CDR1 SGHVS and CDR2 FQNEAQ. CDR3 length equals 14 residues. Trimming shortened V by 5 bases and J by 0 bases, and 9 bases separated the two germline ends. The CDR3 nucleotides are TGTGCCAGCAGCCTATGGACCAGCACAGATACGCAGTATTTT. Protein: CASSLWTSTDTQYF.

Here the CDR3 DNA reads TGTGCCAGCACCCTACAGGGGGCGCGGTATGGCTACACCTTC. Protein sequence: CASTLQGARYGYTF. The J gene is TRBJ1-2, the V gene TRBV2; TRBD1 matches at 9 bases. The length of the CDR3 is 14 residues. With V trimmed by 7 bases and J by 5 bases, 8 bases remained unmatched. Germline assignment: CDR1 SNHLY and CDR2 FYNNEI.

This chain uses TRBV5-1 with TRBJ2-2; possibly TRBD2 for D (6 bases). Germline CDR1 is SGHRS and CDR2 is YFSETQ. CDR3 length: 15 amino acids. V was clipped by 2 bases and J by 0 bases, with 8 bases between them. CDR3 nucleotides: TGCGCCAGCAGCTTTGGAGGGCCGAACACCGGGGAGCTGTTTTTT. This sequence encodes CASSFGGPNTGELFF.

The rearrangement links TRBV6-5 to TRBJ1-5; D perhaps matches TRBD1 (5 bases). This CDR3 contains 14 residues. The germline CDR1 and CDR2 sequences are MNHEY and SVGAGI. Trimming took 10 bases from V and 0 from J, leaving 13 bases between them. The CDR3 DNA follows: TGTGCCACTTCCAGGGACTTTAGCAATCAGCCCCAGCATTTT. Its translation: CATSRDFSNQPQHF.

The chain links TRBV5-1 to TRBJ2-3, with a possible D match to TRBD1 (5 bases). Germline CDR1 SGHRS, CDR2 YFSETQ. The CDR3 is made up of 15 amino acids. Trimming removed 2 bases from V and 0 bases from J, with 10 bases in between. CDR3 residues: CASSFARVSTDTQYF. CDR3 nucleotides: TGCGCCAGCAGCTTTGCCAGGGTTAGCACAGATACGCAGTATTTT.

On this clone itself: In the same sample, other DNA sequences code for this CDR3. The chain is built from TRBV5-4 and TRBJ2-3; TRBD2 aligns across 12 bases. The CDR3 spans 16 residues. Germline assignment: CDR1 SGHNT and CDR2 YYREEE (reference sequence). Germline trimming cut 4 bases from V and 0 bases from J; bases unmatched to any gene: 3. CDR3 bases: TGTGCCAGCAGCCTGGGACTAGCGGGTAGCACAGATACGCAGTATTTT. As protein: CASSLGLAGSTDTQYF.

The chain combines TRBV4-2 with TRBJ1-1; D remains unclear. Trimming stripped 0 bases from V and 3 bases from J, with 11 bases between. The CDR3 spans 15 residues. Germline values: CDR1 LGHNA, CDR2 YNFKEQ. This chain's CDR3 is CASSQEGPGYTEAFF. The CDR3 nucleotides read TGTGCCAGCAGCCAAGAGGGTCCAGGATACACTGAAGCTTTCTTT.

V usage is TRBV30 and J usage is TRBJ1-1; the D gene is possibly TRBD1 (5 bases). This CDR3 comprises 14 residues. Germline assignment: CDR1 GTSNPN and CDR2 SVGIG (reference sequence). Trimming left V 4 bases short and J 5 bases short, with 17 bases between. As DNA, the CDR3 is TGTGCCTGGACTTCGTGGAGGGGACGGACTGAAGCTTTCTTT. It yields the protein CAWTSWRGRTEAFF.

The chain joins TRBV6-2 or TRBV6-3 to TRBJ2-1, with TRBD2 as a possible D gene (5 bases). This CDR3 comprises 15 residues. Germline assignment: CDR1 MNHEY and CDR2 SVGEGT. Trimming cost V 0 bases and J 5 bases, with 11 bases left between them. In DNA form, the CDR3 reads TGTGCCAGCAGTTACTCGAGGGTACGTCACAATGAGCAGTTCTTC. As protein: CASSYSRVRHNEQFF.

This clone was observed a few times. The chain employs TRBV11-3 and TRBJ1-6, with unresolved D. Germline CDR1 and CDR2: SGHNT and YENEEA. This CDR3 has 13 amino acids. V was clipped by 1 base and J by 8 bases, with 6 bases between them. The CDR3: CASSLGWDSPLHF. DNA of the CDR3: TGTGCCAGCAGCTTAGGTTGGGATTCACCCCTCCACTTT.

The V call is TRBV7-3, the J call TRBJ2-2, with no clear D. Germline assignment: CDR1 SGHTA and CDR2 FQGTGA. This CDR3 spans 13 amino acids. V dropped 4 bases and J dropped 8 bases, with 11 bases sitting between them. The CDR3 DNA follows: TGTGCCAGCAGCTCGATAATGGAAGGGGAGCTGTTTTTT. Protein: CASSSIMEGELFF. Supplemented by reference TRBV7-3 and TRBJ2-2, the full variable domain reads GAGVSQTPSNKVTEKGKYVELRCDPISGHTALYWYRQSLGQGPEFLIYFQGTGAADDSGLPNDRFFAVRPEGSVSTLKIQRTERGDSAVYLCASSSIMEGELFFGEGSRLTVL.

This clone was detected once. J is TRBJ2-3 and V is TRBV7-9; D is perhaps TRBD2 (5 bases). Germline lookup yields CDR1 SEHNR and CDR2 FQNEAQ (reference sequence). This CDR3 region has 16 residues. Between the trimmed V and J ends, which lost 4 bases and 5 bases, there was a span of 19 bases. As DNA, the CDR3 is TGTGCCAGCAGCTCGTTCAGCGGAATTAGAGTAGATACGCAGTATTTT. It yields the protein CASSSFSGIRVDTQYF.

This clone was seen only once. The J gene is TRBJ2-5, the V gene TRBV5-1, with TRBD1 as a possible D gene (5 bases). The CDR3 consists of 15 residues. Germline V CDR1 and CDR2: SGHRS, YFSETQ. The V and J ends lost 0 bases and 1 base respectively, with 10 bases between them. DNA of the CDR3: TGCGCCAGCAGCTTGGTGGGGCAGAGCCAAGAGACCCAGTACTTC. Encoded protein: CASSLVGQSQETQYF.

The chain joins TRBV11-3 to TRBJ2-4; D is uncertain. CDR1 is SGHNT and CDR2 is YENEEA in the germline V gene. The V gene lost 1 base and the J gene lost 6 bases, with 4 bases spanning the gap. The length of the CDR3 is 12 residues. The CDR3 sequence is CASSLATNIQYF. Written as DNA, the CDR3 is TGTGCCAGCAGCTTAGCTACAAACATTCAGTACTTC.

The rearrangement uses TRBV24-1 and TRBJ2-3, with TRBD2 as a possible D gene (6 bases). The CDR3 is made up of 17 amino acids. Germline CDR1 is KGHDR and CDR2 is SFDVKD. The V and J ends lost 2 bases and 8 bases respectively, with 22 bases between them. The CDR3 DNA sequence: TGTGCCACCAGTGATTCCGAAGACGGAGGTTTTAGCGGTACGCAGTATTTT. Translating gives CATSDSEDGGFSGTQYF.

This clone has only one observation. The chain is built from TRBV15 and TRBJ2-7, with TRBD2 as a possible D gene (5 bases). The germline V and J ends were trimmed by 1 base and 1 base, with 14 bases remaining between them. The CDR3 is made up of 16 amino acids. Germline CDR1 and CDR2: LNHNV and YYDKDF (reference sequence). The CDR3 DNA reads as TGTGCCACCAGCAGAGGAGTAAGCGGAACTTCCTACGAGCAGTACTTC. It translates to CATSRGVSGTSYEQYF.

This chain connects TRBV7-2 to TRBJ2-7; D may be TRBD1 or TRBD2 (6 bases each). The CDR3 totals 12 residues. The germline gives CDR1 SGHTA, CDR2 FQGNSA. V was pared by 5 bases and J by 12 bases, with 17 bases between. CDR3 nucleotides: TGTGCCAGCAGCCATGGGGGGCCTTTGGGGTACTTC. Translation gives CASSHGGPLGYF.

In its sample, this clone was seen a few times. The gene calls are TRBV12-5 and TRBJ2-1; D ambiguous. Trimming took 4 bases from V and 9 from J, leaving 10 bases between them. This CDR3 is 12 amino acids long. CDR1 and CDR2 (germline): LGHNT, FRNRAP. The DNA of the CDR3 is TGTGCTAGTGGTTCCCGGTGGAGTGAGCAGTTCTTC. Translated: CASGSRWSEQFF.

This clone was counted only a few times. The chain couples TRBV27 to TRBJ1-6; D is ambiguous. V dropped 4 bases and J dropped 2 bases, with 12 bases sitting between them. This CDR3 comprises 16 residues. Germline loops: CDR1 MNHEY, CDR2 SMNVEV (reference sequence). DNA of the CDR3: TGTGCCAGCAGTTCTCAGAGCCTTGCCTATAATTCACCCCTCCACTTT. It codes for CASSSQSLAYNSPLHF.